These 21 T cell receptor beta chains share one sample of origin, sequenced in a study of patients and donors after allogeneic stem cell transplantation. MiXCR was run by TCRdb on the RT-PCR reads, yielding one entry per CDR3 protein. In the table there are roughly 880,000 distinct CDR3 sequences, roughly 18% of which are singletons. What was sequenced was blood, either unsorted or a sorted T cell fraction (not recorded which). Receptor source: a human donor who was either an allogeneic HSCT recipient or a stem cell or donor lymphocyte infusion donor (not recorded which). It is not recorded whose cells these are; they may come from a transplant donor.

V gene TRBV20-1 combines with J gene TRBJ1-1; D uncertain. The V gene lost 7 bases and the J gene lost 1 base, with 10 bases spanning the gap. There are 12 residues in the CDR3. Germline lookup yields CDR1 DFQATT and CDR2 SNEGSKA (reference sequence). The CDR3 region has the DNA TGCAGTGTTTTCCCAGGGAACACTGAAGCTTTCTTT. Protein product: CSVFPGNTEAFF.

Ten or more counts support this clonotype. The chain combines TRBV29-1 with TRBJ2-7; a weak D match, TRBD1 (6 bases). V dropped 3 bases and J dropped 2 bases, with 11 bases sitting between them. The CDR3 extends over 13 amino acids. The germline V gene has CDR1 SQVTM and CDR2 ANQGSEA. Here the CDR3 DNA reads TGCAGCGTTGATTCAGGGGATACCTACGAGCAGTACTTC. This sequence encodes CSVDSGDTYEQYF.

V gene TRBV2 combines with J gene TRBJ1-2; 7 bases agree with TRBD1. The trim removed 7 bases at V and 4 bases at J, leaving 9 bases unmatched. CDR3 length: 14 residues. Germline V CDR1 and CDR2: SNHLY, FYNNEI. CDR3 sequence reads: CASTLDRDGYGYTF. The CDR3 DNA reads TGTGCCAGCACCCTCGACAGGGATGGCTATGGCTACACCTTC.

This chain connects TRBV5-1 to TRBJ2-3, with 8 bases fitting TRBD2. Losses at the gene ends were 7 bases for V and 2 bases for J; bases not matched to a gene: 9. The germline V gene has CDR1 SGHRS and CDR2 YFSETQ. The length of the CDR3 is 15 residues. The CDR3 sequence is CASVSGGVITDTQYF. DNA for the CDR3: TGCGCCAGCGTTTCGGGAGGGGTTATCACAGATACGCAGTATTTT.

This clonotype occurred a few times. The CDR3 sequence is CASRSTGLGTEAFF. For the CDR3, the DNA is TGTGCCAGCAGATCGACAGGGTTGGGCACTGAAGCTTTCTTT. V and J are TRBV12-3 or TRBV12-4 and TRBJ1-1; 7 nucleotides match TRBD1. V shed 6 bases, J shed 4 bases, and the junction held 8 bases outside the gene matches. The CDR3 covers 14 residues.

This chain connects TRBV12-3 or TRBV12-4 to TRBJ1-5; TRBD1 aligns across 10 bases. This CDR3 has 15 residues. V dropped 6 bases and J dropped 5; count of bases not matched to a gene: 7. The CDR3 is CASRRSGQGHQPQHF. CDR3 in DNA: TGTGCCAGCAGGCGCTCGGGACAGGGGCATCAGCCCCAGCATTTT.

This clonotype was counted between two and nine times. The chain employs TRBV20-1 and TRBJ2-3; D gene uncertain. Looked up from germline, CDR1 is DFQATT and CDR2 is SNEGSKA (reference sequence). The CDR3 runs to 11 residues. CDR3 loop: CNKGVTDTQYF. The CDR3 coding sequence is TGCAATAAAGGAGTCACAGATACGCAGTATTTT.

This clonotype turned up a few times. The chain combines TRBV4-3 with TRBJ2-5; no firm D call. Deletions cut 0 bases from V and 0 bases from J, with 8 bases between. CDR3 size: 15 residues. Germline V gene sequence: CDR1 LGHNA, CDR2 YSLEER. In nucleotides, the CDR3 is TGCGCCAGCAGCCAAGAGACCGTGTACCAAGAGACCCAGTACTTC. This gives the protein CASSQETVYQETQYF.

The chain employs TRBV7-2 and TRBJ2-1; D tentatively reads TRBD1 or TRBD2 (6 bases each). The V gene's germline CDR1 is SGHTA and CDR2 FQGNSA. V was trimmed by 1 base and J by 2 bases, leaving 12 bases between them. The CDR3 extends over 16 amino acids. The CDR3 region is CASSLGGGTPYNEQFF. CDR3 nucleotides: TGTGCCAGCAGCTTAGGGGGCGGGACACCCTACAATGAGCAGTTCTTC.

This clonotype was seen a handful of times. V usage is TRBV29-1 and J usage is TRBJ2-3; TRBD1 agrees at 7 bases. Trimming at V came to 0 bases and at J to 3 bases, leaving 12 bases not matched to a gene. The CDR3 runs to 17 residues. Germline loops: CDR1 SQVTM, CDR2 ANQGSEA. The CDR3 spells CSVEETVNRGRTDTQYF. For the CDR3, the DNA is TGCAGCGTTGAAGAGACGGTGAACAGGGGAAGAACAGATACGCAGTATTTT.

This clonotype was counted between two and nine times. The chain couples TRBV6-1 to TRBJ2-1; 15 nucleotides agree with TRBD2. V shed 6 bases and J 7 bases; nucleotides not matched to a gene: 7. The CDR3 consists of 16 residues. Germline assignment: CDR1 MNHNS and CDR2 SASEGT. CDR3 DNA sequence: TGTGCCAGCAGCTCGGGACTAGCGGGAGGTGGTAATGAGCAGTTCTTC. It codes for CASSSGLAGGGNEQFF.

J is TRBJ1-4 and V is TRBV5-5; 7 nucleotides line up with TRBD1. CDR1 SGHKS and CDR2 YYEKEE come from the germline V gene (reference sequence). J was trimmed by 8 bases and V by 4 bases; bases with no gene match: 8. The CDR3 has 14 amino acids. CDR3 loop: CASSLGTAGEKLFF. For the CDR3, the DNA is TGTGCCAGCAGCCTGGGGACAGCAGGGGAAAAACTGTTTTTT.

This clonotype has a handful of counts. The chain couples TRBV4-3 to TRBJ2-3; a weak D match, TRBD2 (6 bases). Germline-derived CDR1 and CDR2 are LGHNA and YSLEER. This CDR3 comprises 16 residues. V was shortened by 3 bases and J by 2 bases, with 15 bases between the two germline ends. This CDR3 reads CASSQRGNSHTDTQYF. CDR3 coding DNA: TGCGCCAGCAGCCAGCGGGGAAACAGCCACACAGATACGCAGTATTTT.

The rearrangement uses TRBV20-1 and TRBJ2-2; TRBD2 agrees at 11 bases. The CDR3 length is 16 residues. V shed 6 bases, J shed 5 bases, and the junction held 11 bases outside the gene matches. The germline gives CDR1 DFQATT, CDR2 SNEGSKA (reference sequence). CDR3 in DNA: TGCAGTGCCTCCGCCTCTAGCGGGAGGACTACCGGGGAGCTGTTTTTT. It is translated as CSASASSGRTTGELFF.

This clonotype occurred a few times. This sequence joins TRBV24-1 and TRBJ2-1; 10 bases match TRBD1. CDR3 length equals 15 residues. Germline CDR1 reads KGHDR; CDR2 reads SFDVKD. V dropped 9 bases and J dropped 6; count of bases not matched to a gene: 10. CDR3 protein: CATDPGQGLGNEQFF. Written as DNA, the CDR3 is TGTGCCACCGATCCGGGACAGGGGTTGGGCAATGAGCAGTTCTTC.

This clonotype was detected once. The chain has TRBV30 and TRBJ2-2; 7 bases match TRBD2. The CDR3 is 15 residues long. V lost 2 bases to trimming and J lost 6 bases; unmatched junction nucleotides: 9. Germline lookup yields CDR1 GTSNPN and CDR2 SVGIG (reference sequence). The CDR3 DNA reads as TGTGCCTGGAGTCAAGGACTAGGAGATTCCGGGGAGCTGTTTTTT. This sequence encodes CAWSQGLGDSGELFF.

The CDR3 DNA follows: TGTGCCAGCAGCTCGACTAGCGGGGGGGCGTGGGAGCAGTTCTTC. Its translation is CASSSTSGGAWEQFF. The chain is built from TRBV5-4 and TRBJ2-1, with 14 bases identical to TRBD2. The germline gives CDR1 SGHNT, CDR2 YYREEE (reference sequence). The J segment lost 10 bases and the V segment lost 3 bases, leaving 6 bases of the junction unmatched. CDR3 size: 15 residues.

This clonotype turned up a few times. This rearrangement joins TRBV20-1 to TRBJ1-1, with unresolved D. CDR3 length: 13 residues. Germline V gene data show CDR1 as DFQATT and CDR2 as SNEGSKA (reference sequence). Trimming cost V 3 bases and J 1 base, with 9 bases left between them. CDR3: CSARSGKNTEAFF. The CDR3 nucleotides read TGCAGTGCTAGGTCCGGGAAGAACACTGAAGCTTTCTTT.

V is TRBV5-1 and J is TRBJ2-1; D is unclear. The CDR3 consists of 14 residues. V lost 0 bases and J lost 7, with 11 bases in between. Germline V gene sequence: CDR1 SGHRS, CDR2 YFSETQ. CDR3 sequence reads: CASSLAGPENEQFF. The CDR3 coding sequence is TGCGCCAGCAGCTTGGCCGGACCAGAGAATGAGCAGTTCTTC.

The V call is TRBV7-3, the J call TRBJ2-3; D is possibly TRBD1 (6 bases). The CDR3 totals 15 residues. Germline-derived CDR1 and CDR2 are SGHTA and FQGTGA. V lost 6 bases, J lost 0 bases, and 13 bases lay in between. Written as DNA, the CDR3 is TGTGCCAGCAGACGTACAGGGTTAAGCACAGATACGCAGTATTTT. The encoded protein is CASRRTGLSTDTQYF.

Only one count was recorded for this clonotype. V gene TRBV20-1 combines with J gene TRBJ2-5, with D unresolved. The V end lost 5 bases, the J end lost 5 bases, and 12 bases lay between the germline ends. The CDR3 consists of 12 residues. Per the germline V gene, CDR1 is DFQATT and CDR2 is SNEGSKA (reference sequence). The CDR3 DNA reads TGCAGTGCTGATATGCAAGAGGAGACCCAGTACTTC. Amino acid sequence: CSADMQEETQYF.